Following are 20 T cell receptor beta chains from one sample sequenced in a study of blood T cells in healthy people across ages. Through a sample-barcoded 5' primer and a J-beta primer mix, a second PCR was run for roughly 6 to 11 cycles. TCRdb redid the calling of the 5' RACE reads with MiXCR, one entry per CDR3 protein. The sample records 600,000 to 850,000 distinct CDR3 sequences, more than 20% being singletons. These data also formed part of another study, on T cells of mothers and their children.

The specimen was blood. These receptors were taken from a boy between 5 and 17 years old in good health.

CDR3 residues: CASSETQGGNQPQHF. CDR3 coding DNA: TGTGCCAGCAGTGAAACACAGGGGGGCAATCAGCCCCAGCATTTT. The V and J genes are TRBV2 and TRBJ1-5, with 8 bases matching TRBD1. Looked up from germline, CDR1 is SNHLY and CDR2 is FYNNEI. This CDR3 is built from 15 residues. Germline trimming cut 2 bases from V and 2 bases from J; bases unmatched to any gene: 2.

The table lists this clonotype with a few counts. The chain combines TRBV4-3 with TRBJ2-3; a weak D match, TRBD2 (7 bases). Trimming took off 0 bases at V and 6 bases at J, with 16 bases between the two ends. This CDR3 is 16 amino acids long. CDR1 is LGHNA, CDR2 YSLEER, per germline. The CDR3 is CASSQDRGGQADTQYF. The CDR3 nucleotides read TGCGCCAGCAGCCAAGATAGGGGGGGGCAGGCTGATACGCAGTATTTT.

This clonotype was detected only a few times. This chain joins TRBV9 and TRBJ1-4; the D gene is possibly TRBD1 (5 bases). This CDR3 region has 15 residues. In germline, CDR1 is SGDLS, CDR2 YYNGEE. The ends were cut back, 0 bases at V and 7 bases at J, with 13 bases in the middle. CDR3 loop: CASSVGQFGAEKLFF. The CDR3 nucleotides read TGTGCCAGCAGCGTAGGACAGTTCGGTGCTGAAAAACTGTTTTTT.

The CDR3 sequence is CASSFTGGGNEKLFF. In DNA, the CDR3 is TGTGCCAGCAGCTTCACTGGGGGAGGGAATGAAAAACTGTTTTTT. The chain links TRBV7-9 to TRBJ1-4; possible D gene TRBD1, 5 bases. Trimming took off 3 bases at V and 5 bases at J, with 13 bases between the two ends. CDR1 is SEHNR and CDR2 is FQNEAQ in the germline V gene (reference sequence). The CDR3 covers 15 residues.

In this sample, this clonotype turned up a few times. V is TRBV21-1 and J is TRBJ1-1. TRBV21-1 is given as a pseudogene. The CDR3 is 14 amino acids. CDR3 region: CASTTGARNTEAFF. The CDR3 DNA follows: TGTGCCAGCACCACAGGGGCCCGGAACACTGAAGCTTTCTTT.

The J gene is TRBJ2-3, the V gene TRBV10-3; TRBD2 might be the D (6 bases). V was cut by 4 bases and J by 4 bases, with 18 bases left in between. Germline CDR1 ENHRY, CDR2 SYGVKD. This CDR3 region has 16 residues. The CDR3 here is CAISGAGPGEADTQYF. CDR3 DNA sequence: TGTGCCATCAGTGGGGCGGGGCCCGGGGAGGCAGATACGCAGTATTTT.

This clonotype appeared a few times. The chain joins TRBV12-3 or TRBV12-4 to TRBJ2-2; D is possibly TRBD2 (6 bases). CDR3 size: 13 residues. The germline V and J ends were trimmed by 6 bases and 6 bases, with 11 bases remaining between them. The DNA for the CDR3 is TGTGCCAGCAGCCCTTCTAGCGCCGGGGAGCTGTTTTTT. Translated, it gives CASSPSSAGELFF.

A few counts support this clonotype. J is TRBJ1-1 and V is TRBV27, with 7 nucleotides matching TRBD1. Germline V CDR1 and CDR2: MNHEY, SMNVEV (reference sequence). CDR3 size: 14 residues. Losses at the gene ends were 1 base for V and 10 bases for J; bases not matched to a gene: 9. Written as DNA, the CDR3 is TGTGCCAGCAGTTTATACGACAGGGCGGGGGTAGCTTTCTTT. It codes for CASSLYDRAGVAFF.

The genes are TRBV3-1 and TRBJ2-6; D not certain. Trimming removed 5 bases at V and 0 bases at J, with 5 bases between. There are 14 residues in the CDR3. Looked up from germline, CDR1 is LGHDT and CDR2 is YNNKEL (reference sequence). The CDR3 sequence: CASSESSGANVLTF. The CDR3 DNA reads TGTGCCAGCAGCGAAAGCTCTGGGGCCAACGTCCTGACTTTC.

This clonotype has only a few counts. The V and J genes are TRBV7-6 and TRBJ2-7, with D uncertain. The CDR3 loop spans 13 amino acids. Trimming took off 5 bases at V and 7 bases at J, with 15 bases between the two ends. Per germline, CDR1 SGHVS and CDR2 FNYEAQ. The DNA for the CDR3 is TGTGCCAGCAGCGTCCTAGAGGTCTCGGAGCAGTACTTC. The encoded protein is CASSVLEVSEQYF.

This chain links TRBV7-6 with TRBJ2-7, with 7 bases lining up with TRBD1. The CDR3 covers 19 residues. Germline trimming cut 5 bases from V and 3 bases from J; bases unmatched to any gene: 22. Germline V gene data show CDR1 as SGHVS and CDR2 as FNYEAQ. DNA of the CDR3: TGTGCCAGCAGCCCAACCTTCCAGACAGGGATCTCTCCCTTCTACGAGCAGTACTTC. Amino acid sequence: CASSPTFQTGISPFYEQYF. The full variable domain, completed using reference TRBV7-6 and TRBJ2-7, is GAGVSQSPRYKVTKRGQDVALRCDPISGHVSLYWYRQALGQGPEFLTYFNYEAQQDKSGLPNDRFSAERPEGSISTLTIQRTEQRDSAMYRCASSPTFQTGISPFYEQYFGPGTRLTVT.

This chain links TRBV4-3 with TRBJ2-1; the match to TRBD2 covers 8 bases. The J call may be wrong; the DNA end is better matched by TRBJ2-7. Germline V gene data show CDR1 as LGHNA and CDR2 as YSLEER. This CDR3 spans 15 amino acids. The CDR3: CASSQQLAADYEQYF. For the CDR3, the DNA is TGCGCCAGCAGCCAACAACTAGCGGCTGACTACGAGCAGTACTTC.

The genes are TRBV12-5 and TRBJ1-2, with D unclear. The V and J ends lost 0 bases and 6 bases respectively, with 14 bases between them. CDR1 and CDR2 from the germline V gene are LGHNT and FRNRAP. The CDR3 runs 15 residues. The CDR3 is CASGLVRTPPDGYTF. CDR3 nucleotide sequence: TGTGCTAGTGGTTTGGTACGAACTCCCCCCGATGGCTACACCTTC.

The chain links TRBV29-1 to TRBJ1-2; perhaps TRBD1 as D (6 bases). Trimming cost V 7 bases and J 6 bases, with 15 bases left between them. Germline CDR1 and CDR2: SQVTM and ANQGSEA. CDR3 length: 12 amino acids. The CDR3 sequence: CSATQGRNGYTF. In DNA form, the CDR3 reads TGCAGCGCAACCCAGGGGAGGAATGGCTACACCTTC.

This chain links TRBV20-1 with TRBJ2-5; maybe TRBD2 (6 bases). The CDR3 has 13 residues. Germline loops: CDR1 DFQATT, CDR2 SNEGSKA (reference sequence). V lost 3 bases and J lost 4, with 12 bases in between. The CDR3 region is CSASGVGGETQYF. The CDR3 nucleotides read TGCAGTGCTAGTGGGGTGGGGGGAGAGACCCAGTACTTC.

V gene TRBV12-3 or TRBV12-4 combines with J gene TRBJ2-3; D gene unclear. This CDR3 region has 15 residues. V was pared by 7 bases and J by 3 bases, with 17 bases between. The CDR3 sequence: CASTKTPLETDTQYF. Written as DNA, the CDR3 is TGTGCCAGCACCAAGACACCGTTAGAAACAGATACGCAGTATTTT.

The chain is built from TRBV7-2 and TRBJ2-4; D gene ambiguous. V gave up 0 bases and J gave up 7 bases, with 10 bases separating them. The CDR3 contains 14 residues. CDR1 is SGHTA, CDR2 FQGNSA, per germline. The DNA of the CDR3 is TGTGCCAGCAGCTTAGCTTTGCAACCGAACATTCAGTACTTC. It encodes CASSLALQPNIQYF.

The chain joins TRBV5-1 to TRBJ2-1; the match to TRBD1 covers 9 bases. The J call may not be correct, given that the DNA end is closer to TRBJ2-5. Germline CDR1 reads SGHRS; CDR2 reads YFSETQ. CDR3 size: 17 residues. The DNA for the CDR3 is TGCGCCAGCAGCGCCCCCGGGACAGGGCCGTATCAAGAGACCCAGTACTTC. Translated: CASSAPGTGPYQETQYF.

This clonotype has more than one count but fewer than ten. The chain links TRBV7-9 to TRBJ1-4; D possibly corresponds to TRBD1 (5 bases). From germline, CDR1 is SEHNR and CDR2 FQNEAQ (reference sequence). With 2 bases removed from V and 5 bases from J, the gap between germline ends came to 9 bases. The CDR3 is 14 residues long. CDR3 protein: CASSLRGENEKLFF. The CDR3 DNA reads as TGTGCCAGCAGCTTACGAGGGGAGAATGAAAAACTGTTTTTT.

The chain joins TRBV10-3 to TRBJ2-5; weak D call: TRBD1 (5 bases). There are 16 residues in the CDR3. The germline V gene has CDR1 ENHRY and CDR2 SYGVKD. V was trimmed by 3 bases and J by 1 base, leaving 15 bases between them. The CDR3 protein is CAISDTAGISQETQYF. CDR3 bases: TGTGCCATCAGTGATACGGCAGGGATAAGCCAAGAGACCCAGTACTTC.